These 9 T cell receptor beta chains share one sample of origin, sequenced in a study of blood T cell repertoires in COVID-19. This table comes from immunoSEQ multiplex PCR, and its TCRdb copy is limited to in-frame clones, with some not included. The profile shows some 180,000 clones, roughly 86% of them singletons. The specimen sequenced was PBMCs or T cells enriched from blood (not recorded which). The receptor set was obtained from a woman between 40 and 55 years old in a cohort exposed to, infected with or recovered from COVID-19 (not recorded which).

The chain combines TRBV19 with TRBJ2-7; D is undetermined. The CDR3 contains 10 residues. V lost 10 bases and J 5 bases, leaving 9 bases between the germline ends. From germline, CDR1 is LNHDA and CDR2 SQIVND (reference sequence). The CDR3 bases are TGTGCCACTGGCGGCAACGAGCAGTACTTC. This codes for CATGGNEQYF.

The chain combines TRBV28 with TRBJ2-3, with 7 bases that match TRBD1. After removal of 8 bases from V and 5 bases from J, the junction contained 7 bases not matched to a gene. This CDR3 spans 13 amino acids. Germline loops: CDR1 MDHEN, CDR2 SYDVKM. This CDR3 is CASRTPGGDTQYF. The CDR3 DNA sequence: TGTGCCAGCCGAACCCCAGGGGGAGATACGCAGTATTTT.

The V gene is TRBV11-2, the J gene TRBJ2-1; 10 positions agree with TRBD2. The CDR3 is 14 residues long. V lost 8 bases to trimming and J lost 5 bases; unmatched junction nucleotides: 6. Germline CDR1 SGHAT, CDR2 FQNNGV. The CDR3 sequence: CASVLAGLNNEQFF. The CDR3 DNA sequence: TGTGCCAGCGTACTAGCGGGATTAAACAATGAGCAGTTCTTC.

In this sample, this clone turned up once. This CDR3 is CASSHNYDSHYGYTF. The DNA for the CDR3 is TGCGCCAGCAGCCACAACTACGACAGCCACTATGGCTACACCTTC. This rearrangement joins TRBV4-1 to TRBJ1-2; D might be TRBD1 (5 bases). This CDR3 contains 15 residues. Germline CDR1 is MGHRA and CDR2 is YSYEKL. Trimming left V 3 bases short and J 3 bases short, with 14 bases between.

The rearrangement links TRBV9 to TRBJ2-3; no firm D call. Germline-derived CDR1 and CDR2 are SGDLS and YYNGEE. Trimming stripped 3 bases from V and 2 bases from J, with 10 bases between. The CDR3 totals 14 residues. CDR3 sequence (DNA): TGTGCCAGCAGCGCGCCCTACGACACAGATACGCAGTATTTT. As protein: CASSAPYDTDTQYF.

The chain has TRBV7-8 and TRBJ1-3; TRBD1 is a possible D gene (6 bases). V shed 7 bases and J shed 3 bases, with 16 bases lying between them. The CDR3 runs to 15 residues. Germline values: CDR1 SGHVS, CDR2 FQNEAQ. CDR3 amino acids: CASIMDRQIGNTIYF. Written as DNA, the CDR3 is TGTGCCAGCATAATGGACAGACAAATTGGAAACACCATATATTTT.

The chain recombines TRBV19 with TRBJ2-5; tentatively, D is TRBD1 (6 bases). Germline assignment: CDR1 LNHDA and CDR2 SQIVND (reference sequence). CDR3 size: 16 residues. Trimming stripped 3 bases from V and 1 base from J, with 15 bases between. The CDR3 here is CASSIQRTVRQETQYF. The CDR3 DNA follows: TGTGCCAGTAGTATTCAGCGGACAGTACGCCAAGAGACCCAGTACTTC.

The chain is built from TRBV5-1 and TRBJ1-2, with TRBD1 matching over 7 bases. Germline trimming cut 4 bases from V and 2 bases from J; bases unmatched to any gene: 5. Germline V gene lookup returns CDR1 SGHRS and CDR2 YFSETQ. The CDR3 is 14 amino acids. The CDR3 DNA sequence: TGCGCCAGCAGCCAAGGGACAGTGAACTATGGCTACACCTTC. Its protein product is CASSQGTVNYGYTF.

V usage is TRBV5-5 and J usage is TRBJ1-4, with D possibly TRBD1 on 6 matching bases. V lost 5 bases and J lost 5, with 19 bases in between. CDR1 is SGHKS, CDR2 YYEKEE, per germline (reference sequence). This CDR3 has 16 amino acids. CDR3 region: CASSRDTPRGNEKLFF. The CDR3 bases are TGTGCCAGCAGTAGGGACACTCCGCGGGGGAATGAAAAACTGTTTTTT.